The TCR beta chain under discussion was sequenced for a study of control samples from healthy donors and cancer patients. This CDR3 has 16 amino acids. Trimming left V 0 bases short and J 0 bases short, with 12 bases between. Germline-derived CDR1 and CDR2 are SGHKS and YYEKEE (reference sequence). Produced via immunoSEQ multiplex PCR; TCRdb's table is partial and in-frame only. The sample lists approximately 100,000 clones, 80% to 95% occurring once. Input material: blood. The source is a human donor in good health. The donor label of this sample is uncertain. The chain carries TRBV5-5 and TRBJ1-1; tentative D call: TRBD1 (5 bases). The chain's CDR3 is CASSLGTGTMNTEAFF. The DNA for the CDR3 is TGTGCCAGCAGCTTGGGAACAGGAACCATGAACACTGAAGCTTTCTTT.